This T cell receptor beta chain came from a study of T-cell memory formation after mild COVID-19. On the study more broadly: Each donor largely had its own TCR clusters.

The CDR3 runs 14 residues. The germline V gene encodes CDR1 SEHNR and CDR2 FQNEAQ (reference sequence). J gave up 3 bases and V 8 bases, and 5 bases lay outside the gene matches. Overall study results and limits: A balance of CD4 and CD8 characterized clones contracting day 15 to 85, whereas later expanders leaned CD4+. Clones that contracted clustered mainly in CM and EM if CD4+ and in EMRA if CD8+.

This clonotype was seen a few times. Its antigen is not known. A 5'RACE reaction primed in the constant segment made cDNA libraries of TCR alpha and TCR beta, and these carried sample barcodes and UMIs. TCRdb re-analysed the 5' RACE reads in MiXCR, keeping a single row per CDR3 protein. The sample has a few hundred thousand distinct CDR3 sequences, approximately 25% seen once. This chain joins TRBV7-9 and TRBJ2-3, with 10 bases fitting TRBD2. Input material: PBMCs or a T cell subset sorted from them (not recorded which). This clonotype originated in an adult woman who had mild COVID-19 (a few samples of this study predate the infection). Cell type and time point are not known. CDR3 DNA: TGTGCCAGCCGCTGGACTAGCGGAACAGATACGCAGTATTTT. It encodes CASRWTSGTDTQYF.